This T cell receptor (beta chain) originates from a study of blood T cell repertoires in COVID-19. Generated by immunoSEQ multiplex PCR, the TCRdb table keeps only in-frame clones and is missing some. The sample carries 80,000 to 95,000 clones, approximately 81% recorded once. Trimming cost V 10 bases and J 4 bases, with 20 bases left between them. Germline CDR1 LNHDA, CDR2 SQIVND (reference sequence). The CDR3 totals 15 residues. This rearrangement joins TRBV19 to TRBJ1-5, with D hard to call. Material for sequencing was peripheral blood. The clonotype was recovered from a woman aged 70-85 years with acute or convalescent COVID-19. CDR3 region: CATTSRTGGNQPQHF. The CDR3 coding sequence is TGTGCCACCACTAGCCGTACGGGTGGGAATCAGCCCCAGCATTTT.